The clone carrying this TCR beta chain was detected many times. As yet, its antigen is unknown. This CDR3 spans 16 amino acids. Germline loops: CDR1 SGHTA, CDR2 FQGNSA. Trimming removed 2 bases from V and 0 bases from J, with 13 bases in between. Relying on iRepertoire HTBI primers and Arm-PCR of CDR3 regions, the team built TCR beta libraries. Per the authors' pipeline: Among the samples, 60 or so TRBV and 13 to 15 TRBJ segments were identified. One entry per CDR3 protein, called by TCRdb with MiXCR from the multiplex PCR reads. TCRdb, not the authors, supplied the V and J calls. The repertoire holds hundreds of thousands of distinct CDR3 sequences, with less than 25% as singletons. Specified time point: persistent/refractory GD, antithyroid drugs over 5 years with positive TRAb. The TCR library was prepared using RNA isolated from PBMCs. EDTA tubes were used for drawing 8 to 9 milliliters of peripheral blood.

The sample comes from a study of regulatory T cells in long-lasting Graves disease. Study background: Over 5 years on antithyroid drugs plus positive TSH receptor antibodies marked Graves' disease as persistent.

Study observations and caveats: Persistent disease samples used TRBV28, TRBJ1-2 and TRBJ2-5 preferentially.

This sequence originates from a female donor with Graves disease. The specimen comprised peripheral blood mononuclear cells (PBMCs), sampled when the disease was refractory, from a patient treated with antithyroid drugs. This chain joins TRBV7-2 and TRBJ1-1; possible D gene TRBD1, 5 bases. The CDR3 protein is CASSLFEGTMNTEAFF. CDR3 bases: TGTGCCAGCAGCTTATTTGAGGGGACCATGAACACTGAAGCTTTCTTT.